Included here is one T cell receptor (beta chain) sequence, with context. Germline V gives CDR1 GTSNPN, CDR2 SVGIG (reference sequence). Unmatched junction bases numbered 8, after V lost 3 bases and J lost 3 bases. The CDR3 has 15 amino acids. This sample was included in a study of OX40 agonist ivuxolimab in advanced cancers. About the research overall: Under the entry rules, prior anti-PD-1, anti-PD-L1 or anti-CTLA-4 therapy was allowed, and about 40% had some.

Collection of blood occurred at baseline, at cycle 4 day 1, and at cycle 7 day 1. The assay was immunoSEQ multiplex PCR, and TCRdb's table has in-frame clones only and misses some. The sample yields about 77,000 clones, about 85% seen once. Sample: CD4+ or CD8+ T cells sorted from blood, taken in a trial of the OX40 agonist ivuxolimab. The source is an adult with an advanced solid tumor such as melanoma, head and neck, liver or kidney cancer. The chain joins TRBV30 to TRBJ2-5; 9 bases align to TRBD2. CDR3 nucleotides: TGTGCCTGGAGAGACTTCAGCGGGGGGAAAGAGACCCAGTACTTC. Its protein is CAWRDFSGGKETQYF. Supplemented by reference TRBV30 and TRBJ2-5, the full variable domain reads SQTIHQWPATLVQPVGSPLSLECTVEGTSNPNLYWYRQAAGRGLQLLFYSVGIGQISSEVPQNLSASRPQDRQFILSSKKLLLSDSGFYLCAWRDFSGGKETQYFGPGTRLLVL.